Shown below are 9 T cell receptor beta chains from a single sample sequenced in a study of CD8 T cell repertoires and HIV-1 epitope variants. Here immunoSEQ multiplex PCR was the method, and the copy in TCRdb shows in-frame clones only, minus some. The sample has a few thousand clones; 60% to 75% are singletons. What these receptors recognize is not known. What was sequenced was cultured CD8+ T cells derived from PBMCs. These receptors all come from a male donor with HIV.

This chain connects TRBV27 to TRBJ1-1; possibly TRBD1 for D (5 bases). Trimming pared 2 bases from V and 5 bases from J, leaving 9 bases between. Germline CDR1 is MNHEY and CDR2 is SMNVEV (reference sequence). The CDR3 length is 13 residues. In DNA, the CDR3 is TGTGCCAGCAGTTTAGGGGGAGGGACTGAAGCTTTCTTT. This codes for CASSLGGGTEAFF.

The genes are TRBV7-8 and TRBJ2-1; D unresolved. V lost 1 base, J lost 9 bases, and 10 bases lay in between. In germline, CDR1 is SGHVS, CDR2 FQNEAQ. This CDR3 comprises 13 residues. The CDR3 sequence is CASSLDGASEQFF. In DNA, the CDR3 is TGTGCCAGCAGCTTAGACGGTGCCAGTGAGCAGTTCTTC.

This chain joins TRBV5-4 and TRBJ1-1; D is ambiguous. Germline loops: CDR1 SGHNT, CDR2 YYREEE (reference sequence). V was cut by 0 bases and J by 1 base, with 4 bases left in between. The length of the CDR3 is 13 residues. CDR3 sequence (DNA): TGTGCCAGCAGCTTGGGGGGGAACACTGAAGCTTTCTTT. Translation: CASSLGGNTEAFF.

This clone turned up a few times. This chain uses TRBV11-2 with TRBJ2-7; weak D call: TRBD1 (5 bases). Germline values: CDR1 SGHAT, CDR2 FQNNGV. The CDR3 contains 14 residues. V lost 5 bases to trimming and J lost 2 bases, with 13 bases between them. Here the CDR3 reads CASSTWGSAYEQYF. The CDR3 bases are TGTGCCAGCAGCACCTGGGGCTCAGCCTACGAGCAGTACTTC.

The chain has TRBV5-6 and TRBJ2-3; D is undetermined. Trimming pared 1 base from V and 1 base from J, leaving 4 bases between. CDR1 is SGHDT and CDR2 is YYEEEE in the germline V gene. The CDR3 runs 13 residues. The CDR3 DNA reads TGTGCCAGCAGCTTGACAGGCACAGATACGCAGTATTTT. Its protein product is CASSLTGTDTQYF.

In its sample, this clone was seen once. The gene calls are TRBV30 and TRBJ2-4; D might be TRBD1 or TRBD2, each matching 5 bases. Germline V gene data show CDR1 as GTSNPN and CDR2 as SVGIG (reference sequence). This CDR3 region has 15 residues. Deletions cut 1 base from V and 6 bases from J, with 16 bases between. The chain's CDR3 is CAWSAGSGAGNIQYF. CDR3 sequence (DNA): TGTGCCTGGAGTGCCGGGTCCGGGGCGGGAAACATTCAGTACTTC.

The chain uses TRBV9 and TRBJ1-2; D not resolved. Trimming removed 0 bases at V and 1 base at J, with 7 bases between. The V gene's germline CDR1 is SGDLS and CDR2 YYNGEE. The CDR3 spans 14 residues. In nucleotides, the CDR3 is TGTGCCAGCAGCGTAGGTAACAGTAACTATGGCTACACCTTC. It yields the protein CASSVGNSNYGYTF. The full variable domain, rest sourced from reference TRBV9 and TRBJ1-2, is DSGVTQTPKHLITATGQRVTLRCSPRSGDLSVYWYQQSLDQGLQFLIQYYNGEERAKGNILERFSAQQFPDLHSELNLSSLELGDSALYFCASSVGNSNYGYTFGSGTRLTVV.

This rearrangement joins TRBV27 to TRBJ2-1; D perhaps matches TRBD2 (6 bases). The germline V gene has CDR1 MNHEY and CDR2 SMNVEV (reference sequence). The CDR3 runs to 15 residues. V lost 5 bases and J 4 bases, leaving 15 bases between the germline ends. The CDR3 nucleotides are TGTGCCAGCAGTCCGGACTACACCCGTTACAATGAGCAGTTCTTC. Translation: CASSPDYTRYNEQFF.

This clone is labeled medium-sized (0.01 to 0.1%). V usage is TRBV4-1 and J usage is TRBJ2-7; unclear D gene. The CDR3 extends over 13 amino acids. The V end was cut by 4 bases, the J end by 3 bases, with 10 bases between. Germline values: CDR1 MGHRA, CDR2 YSYEKL. The CDR3 nucleotides are TGCGCCAGCAGCCGTATACTCGACTACGAGCAGTACTTC. This codes for CASSRILDYEQYF.